This passage covers 13 T cell receptor beta chains from one sample sequenced in a study of monozygotic twins with inflammatory bowel disease. TCRdb re-called the 5' RACE reads and shows each CDR3 protein once, DNA omitted. This table holds approximately 380,000 distinct CDR3 sequences. Sequencing used blood. Source of these receptors: a human donor with ulcerative colitis or Crohn's disease, or a healthy co-twin of an affected twin (not recorded which).

The chain combines TRBV24-1 with TRBJ2-3; the TCRdb D gene call, TRBD2, has no DNA to confirm it. Looked up from germline, CDR1 is KGHDR and CDR2 is SFDVKD. The CDR3 runs to 15 residues. CDR3 sequence reads: CANSDWTSATDTQYF.

The chain is built from TRBV7-2 and TRBJ2-1; TCRdb gives TRBD2 as the D gene, but with no DNA this cannot be confirmed. Germline lookup yields CDR1 SGHTA and CDR2 FQGNSA. The CDR3 has 15 residues. The CDR3 sequence is CASSHLAGSYNEQFF.

This chain's CDR3 is CASSLAVRPRDRKETQYF. The genes are TRBV11-1 and TRBJ2-5; TCRdb outputs TRBD1, but without DNA this stays unchecked. Germline loops: CDR1 SGHAT, CDR2 FQDESV (reference sequence). The CDR3 loop spans 18 amino acids.

This sequence joins TRBV12-3 or TRBV12-4 and TRBJ2-7. The CDR3 is 20 residues long. This CDR3 is CASSSSRGTLGDRVGIKQYF.

The chain combines TRBV5-1 with TRBJ2-3; as DNA is missing, the TRBD2 call by TCRdb cannot be tested. This CDR3 has 17 amino acids. The germline gives CDR1 SGHRS, CDR2 YFSETQ. The CDR3: CASSLGQLAGDTDTQYF.

The chain recombines TRBV12-3 or TRBV12-4 with TRBJ2-7; checking the TCRdb D call of TRBD2 is not possible without DNA. The CDR3 spans 15 residues. The CDR3 sequence is CATFQSSGGTYEQYF.

J is TRBJ2-5 and V is TRBV5-5; the D gene TCRdb calls, TRBD2, cannot be checked with no DNA. CDR1 and CDR2 (germline): SGHKS, YYEKEE (reference sequence). The CDR3 covers 14 residues. CDR3 sequence: CASSFPAGQETQYF.

The J gene is TRBJ1-2, the V gene TRBV14. The CDR3 is made up of 14 amino acids. Germline V gives CDR1 SGHDN, CDR2 FVKESK. CDR3 sequence reads: CASSQDGSLYGYTF.

The chain couples TRBV5-6 to TRBJ2-5. The CDR3 loop spans 18 amino acids. The V gene's germline CDR1 is SGHDT and CDR2 YYEEEE. This CDR3 reads CASSWVAGGSSNQETQYF.

This chain joins TRBV12-3 or TRBV12-4 and TRBJ2-5; there is no DNA to check the TCRdb D call of TRBD1. This CDR3 has 16 amino acids. This CDR3 reads CASSPRAGQGGETQYF.

The V and J genes are TRBV11-1 and TRBJ2-1; TCRdb returns TRBD1, unconfirmable since there is no DNA. Looked up from germline, CDR1 is SGHAT and CDR2 is FQDESV (reference sequence). The CDR3 runs 14 residues. The CDR3: CASSMGQAYNEQFF.

The genes are TRBV3-1 and TRBJ2-1; checking the TCRdb D call of TRBD1 is not possible without DNA. CDR1 is LGHDT and CDR2 is YNNKEL in the germline V gene (reference sequence). The CDR3 is made up of 15 amino acids. This CDR3 is CASSHGDREHNEQFF.

This rearrangement joins TRBV12-3 or TRBV12-4 to TRBJ2-1; with no DNA, the TCRdb D assignment of TRBD2 cannot be verified. The CDR3 sequence is 15 residues long. The CDR3 loop is CASSRLAGEYNEQFF.